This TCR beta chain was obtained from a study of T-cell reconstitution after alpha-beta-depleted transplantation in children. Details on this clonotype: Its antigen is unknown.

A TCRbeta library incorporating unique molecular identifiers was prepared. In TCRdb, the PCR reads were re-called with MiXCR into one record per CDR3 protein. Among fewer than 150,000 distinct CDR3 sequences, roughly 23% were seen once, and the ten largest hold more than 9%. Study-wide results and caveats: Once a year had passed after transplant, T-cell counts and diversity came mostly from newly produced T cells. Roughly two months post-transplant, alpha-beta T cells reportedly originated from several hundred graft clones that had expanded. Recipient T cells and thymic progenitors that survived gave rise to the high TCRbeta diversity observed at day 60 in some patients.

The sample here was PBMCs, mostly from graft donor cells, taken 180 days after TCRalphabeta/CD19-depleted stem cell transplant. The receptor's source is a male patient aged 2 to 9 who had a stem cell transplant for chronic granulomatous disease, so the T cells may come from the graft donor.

The CDR3 reads CASSLAGGEETQYF. The CDR3 coding sequence is TGTGCCAGCAGCTTGGCAGGGGGCGAGGAGACCCAGTACTTC. The chain joins TRBV5-6 to TRBJ2-5; 8 bases are shared with TRBD1. Germline CDR1 reads SGHDT; CDR2 reads YYEEEE. The CDR3 length is 14 residues. With 0 bases clipped from V and 5 bases from J, the junction kept 3 bases outside the gene matches.